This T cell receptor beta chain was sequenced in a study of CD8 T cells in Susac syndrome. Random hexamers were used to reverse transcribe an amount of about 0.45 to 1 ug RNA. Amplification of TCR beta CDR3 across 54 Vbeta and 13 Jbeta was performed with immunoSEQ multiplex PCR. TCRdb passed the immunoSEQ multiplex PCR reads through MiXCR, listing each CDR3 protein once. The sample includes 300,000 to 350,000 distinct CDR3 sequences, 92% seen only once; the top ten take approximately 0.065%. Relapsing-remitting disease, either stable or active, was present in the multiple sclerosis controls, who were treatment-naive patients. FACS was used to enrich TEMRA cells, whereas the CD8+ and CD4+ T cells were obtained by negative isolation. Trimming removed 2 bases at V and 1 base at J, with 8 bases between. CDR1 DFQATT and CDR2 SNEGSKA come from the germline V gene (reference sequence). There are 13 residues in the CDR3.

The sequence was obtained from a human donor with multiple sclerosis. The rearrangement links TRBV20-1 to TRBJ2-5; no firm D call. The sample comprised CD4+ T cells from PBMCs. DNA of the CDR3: TGCAGTGCTAGACAGTCCCCCCAAGAGACCCAGTACTTC. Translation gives CSARQSPQETQYF.